A selection of T cell receptor beta chains follows, all from one sample in a study of blood T cell repertoires in COVID-19. Clones were sequenced by immunoSEQ multiplex PCR, and TCRdb holds only the in-frame ones, with some missing. The table lists 200,000 to 250,000 clones, more than 85% of them singletons. Sequenced sample: peripheral blood. The receptors shown here come from a woman aged 45-65 years with COVID-19, enrolled during active disease. CDR3s leave out the opening cysteine and the closing phenylalanine or tryptophan. Each record gives: J gene, V gene, D gene, CDR3 protein. The D gene is left open where the match is weak.

TRBJ1-2 TRBV5-6 TRBD1 ASSLFRGYGYT
TRBJ2-7 TRBV19 TRBD1 ASSATGGIFEQY
TRBJ2-3 TRBV4-1 TRBD1 ASASAGTGSTDTQY
TRBJ2-5 TRBV4-2 TRBD2 ASSQGLAGEETQY
TRBJ1-2 TRBV29-1 TRBD1 SVARDRGSGGYT
TRBJ2-1 TRBV19 TRBD2 ATSSGRGGGNEQF
TRBJ2-3 TRBV10-1 NA ASSEMTGFDTQY
TRBJ1-5 TRBV7-9 NA ASSMGRNSNQPQH
TRBJ1-3 TRBV10-3 NA AISGPELGGSGNTIY
TRBJ2-5 TRBV3-1/TRBV3-2 TRBD2 ASSQDLAGGPQTQY
TRBJ1-1 TRBV19 NA ASSITGPNTEAF
TRBJ2-3 TRBV9 NA ASSVGGGGWTDTQY
TRBJ1-1 TRBV28 NA ASSLRLAGRNTEAF
TRBJ2-7 TRBV2 NA ASSANSFIYEQY
TRBJ1-5 TRBV6-2/TRBV6-3 NA ASSFTRESGPQH
TRBJ1-5 TRBV10-3 TRBD1 AISDPRTGYNQPQH
TRBJ2-2 TRBV5-8 NA ASSLGMTGRYELF
TRBJ1-1 TRBV4-1 TRBD1 ASSFREGADTEAF
TRBJ2-3 TRBV7-2 NA ASSWGEADTQY
TRBJ2-6 TRBV5-4 NA ASSLEPHRVASPGANVLT
TRBJ1-2 TRBV5-8 NA ASSLTPSYGYT
TRBJ2-7 TRBV11-1 NA ASSLAQPGSSYEQY
TRBJ2-1 TRBV12-3/TRBV12-4 NA ASSLAIRDEQF
TRBJ2-3 TRBV29-1 NA SVGDWGTDTQY
TRBJ1-2 TRBV28 TRBD1 ASTPRGGPNYGYT
TRBJ1-2 TRBV10-3 NA AISGLDRRSIDGGYT
TRBJ2-2 TRBV4-3 TRBD2 ASSSGLAMGTGELF
TRBJ1-5 TRBV7-8 TRBD1 ASSPHRGGGQPQH
TRBJ2-3 TRBV9 TRBD2 ASSPRLAGGTDTQY
TRBJ2-3 TRBV6-1 NA ASSEAKAGWADTQY
TRBJ2-5 TRBV27 NA ASTPVEAGVQETQY
TRBJ2-3 TRBV5-1 TRBD2 ASSLSLAVVTDTQY
TRBJ1-4 TRBV6-5 TRBD1 ASSNRGGEKLF
TRBJ2-6 TRBV5-1 TRBD1 ASSSQTGFGSSGANVLT
TRBJ2-1 TRBV19 NA ASSMGTTRNEQF
TRBJ1-4 TRBV2 TRBD1 ASRATGVGEKLF